These 15 T cell receptor beta chains share one sample of origin, sequenced in a study of regulatory T cells in long-lasting Graves disease. As to time point: persistent/refractory GD, antithyroid drugs over 5 years with positive TRAb. The authors made the TCR library using RNA they extracted from PBMCs. For TCR beta, libraries came from iRepertoire HTBI primers and Arm-PCR of CDR3 regions. TCRdb independently ran MiXCR on the multiplex PCR reads; one entry per CDR3 protein. This sample has some 420,000 distinct CDR3 sequences; 22% occur once, and the top ten carry around 13%. Sequencing was performed on peripheral blood mononuclear cells (PBMCs), taken when the disease was refractory, from a patient treated with antithyroid drugs. These TCRs come from a female donor with Graves disease.

This chain joins TRBV11-2 and TRBJ2-6, with TRBD2 matching 9 bases. The ends lost 5 bases at V and 13 bases at J; junction bases unmatched: 9. The germline gives CDR1 SGHAT, CDR2 FQNNGV. The CDR3 is made up of 14 amino acids. The CDR3 loop is CASSPTPLAGVLTF. In nucleotides, the CDR3 is TGTGCCAGCAGCCCGACGCCTCTAGCGGGGGTCCTGACTTTC.

This chain uses TRBV20-1 with TRBJ2-5; 9 nucleotides align to TRBD2. V dropped 4 bases and J dropped 4; count of bases not matched to a gene: 10. The CDR3 has 15 residues. Germline CDR1 reads DFQATT; CDR2 reads SNEGSKA (reference sequence). In nucleotides, the CDR3 is TGCAGTGCTACGAGTCTGGCGGGGGGGCGAGAGACCCAGTACTTC. It translates to CSATSLAGGRETQYF.

This rearrangement joins TRBV7-2 to TRBJ1-2; TRBD1 matches at 11 bases. The germline gives CDR1 SGHTA, CDR2 FQGNSA. J was trimmed by 4 bases and V by 0 bases; bases with no gene match: 7. The CDR3 runs 17 residues. The CDR3 reads CASSLARFGTGGYGYTF. CDR3 sequence (DNA): TGTGCCAGCAGCTTAGCGCGGTTCGGGACAGGGGGCTATGGCTACACCTTC.

This clonotype showed up just a few times. The V and J genes are TRBV7-9 and TRBJ1-2; perhaps TRBD1 as D (5 bases). The CDR3 spans 15 residues. Germline loops: CDR1 SEHNR, CDR2 FQNEAQ (reference sequence). V lost 5 bases, J lost 0 bases, and 13 bases lay in between. The CDR3 bases are TGTGCCAGCAGCACAGGCGCTTCAGCTAACTATGGCTACACCTTC. This codes for CASSTGASANYGYTF.

The gene calls are TRBV6-1 and TRBJ2-7; D ambiguous. V lost 7 bases and J 6 bases, leaving 13 bases between the germline ends. From germline, CDR1 is MNHNS and CDR2 SASEGT. There are 12 residues in the CDR3. CDR3 DNA: TGTGCCAGCACCCCCCGGTGGGGCGAGCAGTACTTC. Amino acids: CASTPRWGEQYF.

The chain has TRBV6-2 or TRBV6-3 and TRBJ2-3, with 8 nucleotides matching TRBD2. CDR1 and CDR2 from the germline V gene are MNHEY and SVGEGT. The CDR3 is 14 residues long. The V segment lost 10 bases and the J segment 8 bases; nucleotides outside the gene matches: 14. The CDR3 nucleotides are TGTGCCACCAACGGACTAGCCACGCCCGGTACGCAGTATTTT. It specifies CATNGLATPGTQYF.

This clonotype was seen just once. The chain couples TRBV28 to TRBJ2-1, with 8 bases aligning to TRBD1. The germline CDR1 and CDR2 sequences are MDHEN and SYDVKM. The CDR3 is made up of 14 amino acids. After removal of 7 bases from V and 8 bases from J, the junction contained 10 bases not matched to a gene. CDR3 bases: TGTGCCAGCATAGGACAGGGATTTTCGGATGAGCAGTTCTTC. Encoded protein: CASIGQGFSDEQFF.

The rearrangement uses TRBV28 and TRBJ1-3; a possible D gene is TRBD1 (5 bases). The germline V gene has CDR1 MDHEN and CDR2 SYDVKM. The V end was cut by 8 bases, the J end by 4 bases, with 12 bases between. CDR3 length equals 13 residues. The CDR3 region has the DNA TGTGCCAGCCACCCTTGGACAGGAAACACCATATATTTT. It encodes CASHPWTGNTIYF.

There are a few counts of this clonotype. The gene calls are TRBV19 and TRBJ1-1; weak D call: TRBD1 (6 bases). The CDR3 loop spans 16 amino acids. V lost 5 bases to trimming and J lost 3 bases, with 19 bases between them. Germline lookup yields CDR1 LNHDA and CDR2 SQIVND (reference sequence). CDR3 DNA: TGTGCCAGTAGTCCCCGGGAGGGGGAAAAGGACACTGAAGCTTTCTTT. Its translation: CASSPREGEKDTEAFF. Together with reference TRBV19 and TRBJ1-1, the CDR3 gives the full variable domain: DGGITQSPKYLFRKEGQNVTLSCEQNLNHDAMYWYRQDPGQGLRLIYYSQIVNDFQKGDIAEGYSVSREKKESFPLTVTSAQKNPTAFYLCASSPREGEKDTEAFFGQGTRLTVV.

In its sample, this clonotype was seen many times. The J gene is TRBJ1-1, the V gene TRBV12-3 or TRBV12-4; D call uncertain. CDR3 length: 13 amino acids. Trimming stripped 5 bases from V and 3 bases from J, with 10 bases between. The CDR3 sequence is CASSPVSDTEAFF. The CDR3 DNA reads TGTGCCAGCAGTCCAGTCTCGGACACTGAAGCTTTCTTT.

J is TRBJ2-1 and V is TRBV11-1; D might be TRBD1 (5 bases). V lost 0 bases and J lost 9, with 21 bases in between. Germline loops: CDR1 SGHAT, CDR2 FQDESV (reference sequence). The CDR3 is 17 residues long. Here the CDR3 DNA reads TGTGCCAGCAGCTTAGCGCAAGGGCAGGGCCCTCGAGGTGAGCAGTTCTTC. It specifies CASSLAQGQGPRGEQFF.

The J gene is TRBJ1-1, the V gene TRBV19; D call uncertain. CDR3 size: 17 residues. V gave up 3 bases and J gave up 1 base, with 18 bases separating them. Germline V gene sequence: CDR1 LNHDA, CDR2 SQIVND (reference sequence). CDR3 nucleotides: TGTGCCAGTAGTATCCGTCCTACCGGAGGGCAGAACACTGAAGCTTTCTTT. This encodes CASSIRPTGGQNTEAFF.

The sample holds a few counts of this clonotype. The V call is TRBV27, the J call TRBJ2-2; possibly TRBD1 for D (5 bases). This CDR3 has 12 amino acids. V lost 4 bases and J lost 9, with 9 bases in between. Germline assignment: CDR1 MNHEY and CDR2 SMNVEV (reference sequence). The CDR3 sequence is CASSSPGRELFF. CDR3 nucleotides: TGTGCCAGCAGTTCCCCAGGGAGGGAGCTGTTTTTT.

In its sample, this clonotype was seen many times. This sequence joins TRBV28 and TRBJ1-4, with 7 nucleotides matching TRBD1. In germline, CDR1 is MDHEN, CDR2 SYDVKM. CDR3 length equals 13 residues. Trimming cost V 7 bases and J 4 bases; bases outside gene matches: 3. The CDR3 DNA sequence: TGTGCCAGCAAACAGGGGTTTAATGAAAAACTGTTTTTT. This codes for CASKQGFNEKLFF.

The chain combines TRBV7-2 with TRBJ1-5, with D maybe TRBD1 (5 bases). V gave up 5 bases and J gave up 7 bases, with 12 bases separating them. CDR1 SGHTA and CDR2 FQGNSA come from the germline V gene. This CDR3 comprises 13 residues. The CDR3 nucleotides read TGTGCCAGCAGCCTAGACGGGGCACAGCCCCAGCATTTT. Amino acid sequence: CASSLDGAQPQHF.